The clone carrying this T cell receptor (beta chain) was observed a few times. This entry belongs to a study of cytotoxic CD8 clonotypes in ibrutinib-treated CLL. The CDR3 is 15 amino acids. Trimming removed 3 bases at V and 0 bases at J, with 10 bases between. Germline CDR1 is SGHRS and CDR2 is YFSETQ. Some clones are missing from TCRdb's copy, which holds only in-frame ones; the method was immunoSEQ multiplex PCR. Of 35,000 or so clones listed, about two thirds are singletons. This receptor was taken from a human donor with chronic lymphocytic leukemia. The sample was PBMCs, taken at disease progression, from a patient treated with ibrutinib. The chain combines TRBV5-1 with TRBJ1-3; no firm D call. The DNA of the CDR3 is TGCGCCAGCAGCTCCGACCCAAGCTCTGGAAACACCATATATTTT. This encodes CASSSDPSSGNTIYF.